The 28 T cell receptor beta chains reported below all come from one sample, sequenced in a study of blood T cell repertoires in COVID-19. Assay used: immunoSEQ multiplex PCR; TCRdb lists only in-frame clones, some missing. The sample records some 200,000 clones, around four fifths being singletons. The specimen was peripheral blood. These receptors were obtained from a woman aged 55 to 70 who had recovered from COVID-19.

J is TRBJ2-7 and V is TRBV2; 7 bases are a match to TRBD1. J was trimmed by 2 bases and V by 2 bases; bases with no gene match: 15. Germline CDR1 SNHLY, CDR2 FYNNEI. CDR3 size: 18 residues. The CDR3 sequence: CASSEILVRGQLAYEQYF. CDR3 nucleotides: TGTGCCAGCAGTGAAATCCTGGTAAGGGGGCAACTTGCCTACGAGCAGTACTTC.

V and J are TRBV18 and TRBJ1-5; D ambiguous. Germline-derived CDR1 and CDR2 are KGHSH and LQKENI. With 3 bases removed from V and 0 bases from J, the gap between germline ends came to 9 bases. The CDR3 loop spans 15 amino acids. This chain's CDR3 is CASSPQSDSNQPQHF. The CDR3 region has the DNA TGTGCCAGCTCACCGCAGTCAGATAGCAATCAGCCCCAGCATTTT.

The rearrangement links TRBV7-9 to TRBJ2-7; D is unresolved. Trimming took 1 base from V and 2 from J, leaving 12 bases between them. Germline-derived CDR1 and CDR2 are SEHNR and FQNEAQ (reference sequence). The CDR3 is 15 residues long. CDR3: CASSLDGPGPYEQYF. The DNA of the CDR3 is TGTGCCAGCAGCTTAGATGGTCCGGGTCCCTACGAGCAGTACTTC. The complete variable domain, with remaining parts taken from reference TRBV7-9 and TRBJ2-7, reads DTGVSQNPRHKITKRGQNVTFRCDPISEHNRLYWYRQTLGQGPEFLTYFQNEAQLEKSRLLSDRFSAERPKGSFSTLEIQRTEQGDSAMYLCASSLDGPGPYEQYFGPGTRLTVT.

The chain employs TRBV13 and TRBJ1-5; D possibly corresponds to TRBD1 (6 bases). Trimming removed 2 bases at V and 0 bases at J, with 11 bases between. Looked up from germline, CDR1 is PRHDT and CDR2 is FYEKMQ (reference sequence). This CDR3 has 16 residues. The CDR3, as DNA: TGTGCCAGCAGCTTAACACAGGGAACTAGCAATCAGCCCCAGCATTTT. This encodes CASSLTQGTSNQPQHF.

The rearrangement joins TRBV7-2 to TRBJ1-3; D remains unclear. Trimming removed 5 bases from V and 4 bases from J, with 12 bases in between. The CDR3 is 14 amino acids. CDR1 and CDR2 from the germline V gene are SGHTA and FQGNSA. The CDR3 loop reads CASSPQSRGNTIYF. DNA for the CDR3: TGTGCCAGCAGCCCACAGTCAAGAGGAAACACCATATATTTT.

This clone was counted a single time. The rearrangement joins TRBV6-6 to TRBJ1-1; tentatively, D is TRBD1 (5 bases). Deletions cut 0 bases from V and 7 bases from J, with 18 bases between. The V gene's germline CDR1 is MNHNY and CDR2 SVGAGI (reference sequence). The CDR3 spans 16 residues. The CDR3 DNA reads as TGTGCCAGCAGTTACTCAGTAATAAGGGGCAGCCGTGAAGCTTTCTTT. It encodes CASSYSVIRGSREAFF.

The chain is built from TRBV28 and TRBJ1-2; 7 nucleotides line up with TRBD1. J lost 5 bases, V lost 6 bases, and 9 bases had no gene match. The germline CDR1 and CDR2 sequences are MDHEN and SYDVKM. The length of the CDR3 is 14 residues. The DNA of the CDR3 is TGTGCCAGCAGCAGGGACAGTGGCCCATATGGCTACACCTTC. Translation gives CASSRDSGPYGYTF.

This chain uses TRBV5-1 with TRBJ1-4; perhaps TRBD1 as D (5 bases). The V gene lost 4 bases and the J gene lost 5 bases, with 12 bases spanning the gap. This CDR3 has 14 residues. Looked up from germline, CDR1 is SGHRS and CDR2 is YFSETQ. CDR3 in amino acids: CASSPGTLNEKLFF. The CDR3 DNA reads TGCGCCAGCAGCCCCGGGACTTTAAATGAAAAACTGTTTTTT.

The rearrangement links TRBV29-1 to TRBJ2-1, with 8 bases lining up with TRBD2. The CDR3 consists of 14 residues. J lost 7 bases, V lost 4 bases, and 9 bases had no gene match. Germline V gene data show CDR1 as SQVTM and CDR2 as ANQGSEA. The DNA of the CDR3 is TGCAGCGTTGCAGAGCGGGGGACATGGAATGAGCAGTTCTTC. Its protein is CSVAERGTWNEQFF.

The rearrangement uses TRBV6-5 and TRBJ1-2; 9 bases map to TRBD1. Germline V lookup: CDR1 MNHEY, CDR2 SVGAGI. This CDR3 contains 12 residues. V lost 10 bases to trimming and J lost 8 bases; unmatched junction nucleotides: 8. The CDR3 coding sequence is TGTGCCACCAGGTTTACAGGGGGCGGCTACACCTTC. Amino acids: CATRFTGGGYTF.

The V call is TRBV3-1 (or the pseudogene TRBV3-2), the J call TRBJ1-6; possibly TRBD1 for D (6 bases). V lost 0 bases and J 0 bases, leaving 9 bases between the germline ends. Germline V gene data show CDR1 as LGHDT and CDR2 as YNNKEL (reference sequence). This CDR3 is 17 amino acids long. For the CDR3, the DNA is TGTGCCAGCAGCCAAGAAGGGGGAAGCTCCTATAATTCACCCCTCCACTTT. It encodes CASSQEGGSSYNSPLHF.

The chain has TRBV6-2 or TRBV6-3 and TRBJ1-2; D might be TRBD1 (5 bases). V was shortened by 0 bases and J by 0 bases, with 14 bases between the two germline ends. The CDR3 totals 17 residues. Germline lookup yields CDR1 MNHEY and CDR2 SVGEGT. The CDR3 coding sequence is TGTGCCAGCAGTTACTCGACCTACAGGATGCCTAACTATGGCTACACCTTC. Translation: CASSYSTYRMPNYGYTF.

J is TRBJ2-3 and V is TRBV4-1; 11 nucleotides line up with TRBD2. This CDR3 spans 17 amino acids. The V gene end was trimmed by 1 base and the J gene end by 1 base; junction bases not matched to a gene: 4. Germline V gene sequence: CDR1 MGHRA, CDR2 YSYEKL. CDR3 amino acids: CASSQATSGVGTDTQYF. The CDR3 DNA reads TGCGCCAGCAGCCAAGCGACTAGCGGGGTGGGCACAGATACGCAGTATTTT.

The J gene is TRBJ1-1, the V gene TRBV6-5, with 7 bases identical to TRBD1. Trimming at V came to 7 bases and at J to 5 bases, leaving 10 bases not matched to a gene. The CDR3 extends over 14 amino acids. Per germline, CDR1 MNHEY and CDR2 SVGAGI. The CDR3 region is CASNFDRARTEAFF. The CDR3, as DNA: TGTGCCAGCAACTTTGACAGGGCACGGACTGAAGCTTTCTTT.

The chain couples TRBV13 to TRBJ1-2; TRBD1 aligns across 11 bases. V gave up 4 bases and J gave up 4 bases; unmatched junction bases: 8. The CDR3 consists of 16 residues. Germline V gene sequence: CDR1 PRHDT, CDR2 FYEKMQ (reference sequence). CDR3 loop: CASSSGQGAVGYGYTF. CDR3 bases: TGTGCCAGCAGCTCCGGACAGGGGGCGGTTGGCTATGGCTACACCTTC.

The chain employs TRBV10-3 and TRBJ2-5; a weak D match, TRBD1 (6 bases). Trimming cost V 3 bases and J 4 bases, with 15 bases left between them. The germline V gene encodes CDR1 ENHRY and CDR2 SYGVKD. CDR3 length: 15 residues. The CDR3 region has the DNA TGTGCCATCAGTGACGGGACATCCGAGGGAGAGACCCAGTACTTC. This gives the protein CAISDGTSEGETQYF.

The rearrangement uses TRBV11-2 and TRBJ2-5; 11 bases agree with TRBD2. This CDR3 region has 16 residues. J gave up 1 base and V 6 bases, and 7 bases lay outside the gene matches. Germline CDR1 SGHAT, CDR2 FQNNGV. The CDR3 sequence: CASSPGTSGFQETQYF. CDR3 in DNA: TGTGCCAGCAGTCCCGGGACTAGCGGATTCCAAGAGACCCAGTACTTC. Complete variable domain (other parts from reference TRBV11-2 and TRBJ2-5): EAGVAQSPRYKIIEKRQSVAFWCNPISGHATLYWYQQILGQGPKLLIQFQNNGVVDDSQLPKDRFSAERLKGVDSTLKIQPAKLEDSAVYLCASSPGTSGFQETQYFGPGTRLLVL.

J is TRBJ2-5 and V is TRBV19, with D perhaps matching TRBD2 (6 bases). V lost 2 bases and J lost 7, with 8 bases in between. The CDR3 spans 12 residues. Germline CDR1 LNHDA, CDR2 SQIVND (reference sequence). CDR3 DNA: TGTGCCAGTAGTATATGGAGGGGGACCCAGTACTTC. It encodes CASSIWRGTQYF.

This clone has only a few counts. The chain carries TRBV11-2 and TRBJ2-4; D might be TRBD1 (6 bases). The CDR3 is 15 amino acids. The germline gives CDR1 SGHAT, CDR2 FQNNGV. The germline V and J ends were trimmed by 4 bases and 1 base, with 11 bases remaining between them. Here the CDR3 DNA reads TGTGCCAGCAGCTCCTGGACAGATGCCAAAAACATTCAGTACTTC. It encodes CASSSWTDAKNIQYF. The whole variable domain, filled in from reference TRBV11-2 and TRBJ2-4, reads EAGVAQSPRYKIIEKRQSVAFWCNPISGHATLYWYQQILGQGPKLLIQFQNNGVVDDSQLPKDRFSAERLKGVDSTLKIQPAKLEDSAVYLCASSSWTDAKNIQYFGAGTRLSVL.

The chain couples TRBV4-1 to TRBJ2-3; 9 nucleotides line up with TRBD1. J lost 3 bases, V lost 2 bases, and 6 bases had no gene match. Germline CDR1 reads MGHRA; CDR2 reads YSYEKL. The CDR3 sequence is 16 residues long. CDR3 region: CASSQRDRVGTDTQYF. CDR3 bases: TGCGCCAGCAGCCAAAGGGACAGGGTCGGGACAGATACGCAGTATTTT.

Here the CDR3 reads CASSASGGTDTQYF. For the CDR3, the DNA is TGTGCCAGCAGCGCCAGCGGGGGCACAGATACGCAGTATTTT. The chain has TRBV9 and TRBJ2-3; TRBD2 aligns across 7 bases. Germline values: CDR1 SGDLS, CDR2 YYNGEE. The ends lost 3 bases at V and 1 base at J; junction bases unmatched: 2. CDR3 length equals 14 residues.

This clone was seen more than once but under ten times. The rearrangement uses TRBV2 and TRBJ1-2; D gene ambiguous. In germline, CDR1 is SNHLY, CDR2 FYNNEI. This CDR3 has 14 amino acids. V dropped 11 bases and J dropped 4 bases, with 20 bases sitting between them. The CDR3 DNA sequence: TGTGCCTCTAGGCTGAGCCTTACTTTCTATGGCTACACCTTC. This codes for CASRLSLTFYGYTF.

This clone has more than one count but fewer than ten. The chain uses TRBV5-1 and TRBJ2-3; TRBD2 matches at 12 bases. The CDR3 covers 18 residues. V shed 5 bases and J 0 bases; nucleotides not matched to a gene: 10. Germline CDR1 reads SGHRS; CDR2 reads YFSETQ. The CDR3 here is CASSPTSGGFHSTDTQYF. CDR3 nucleotide sequence: TGCGCCAGCAGTCCAACTAGCGGGGGGTTCCATAGCACAGATACGCAGTATTTT.

The chain joins TRBV10-3 to TRBJ1-1, with D possibly being TRBD1 (5 bases). The length of the CDR3 is 13 residues. In germline, CDR1 is ENHRY, CDR2 SYGVKD. V was cut by 9 bases and J by 0 bases, with 11 bases left in between. The DNA for the CDR3 is TGTGCCATAAGACAGTACATGAACACTGAAGCTTTCTTT. Its translation: CAIRQYMNTEAFF.

This clone occurred once. V is TRBV11-2 and J is TRBJ2-7, with 8 bases lining up with TRBD2. There are 15 residues in the CDR3. The V gene end was trimmed by 5 bases and the J gene end by 2 bases; junction bases not matched to a gene: 8. The V gene's germline CDR1 is SGHAT and CDR2 FQNNGV. The CDR3 nucleotides are TGTGCCAGCAGCCCCAACCCCGGGGGGGCCTACGAGCAGTACTTC. Translated, it gives CASSPNPGGAYEQYF.

This rearrangement joins TRBV18 to TRBJ1-1; D is possibly TRBD1 (6 bases). Trimming took off 3 bases at V and 5 bases at J, with 13 bases between the two ends. The CDR3 is made up of 14 amino acids. Germline CDR1 is KGHSH and CDR2 is LQKENI. CDR3 sequence reads: CASSPVPQGTEAFF. The CDR3, as DNA: TGTGCCAGCTCACCCGTCCCCCAGGGGACTGAAGCTTTCTTT.

The V and J genes are TRBV27 and TRBJ1-1; D remains unclear. CDR1 and CDR2 from the germline V gene are MNHEY and SMNVEV (reference sequence). V dropped 10 bases and J dropped 3 bases, with 9 bases sitting between them. CDR3 length: 11 amino acids. CDR3 nucleotide sequence: TGTGCCACTAGGAGTTACACTGAAGCTTTCTTT. The encoded protein is CATRSYTEAFF.

The V call is TRBV3-1 (or the pseudogene TRBV3-2), the J call TRBJ2-1; 16 nucleotides agree with TRBD2. Losses at the gene ends were 4 bases for V and 9 bases for J; bases not matched to a gene: 15. The germline gives CDR1 LGHDT, CDR2 YNNKEL (reference sequence). The CDR3 contains 19 residues. In nucleotides, the CDR3 is TGTGCCAGCAGCCTTCCGGGACTAGCGGGGGGGAAGGGGAGTGTTGAGCAGTTCTTC. This codes for CASSLPGLAGGKGSVEQFF.